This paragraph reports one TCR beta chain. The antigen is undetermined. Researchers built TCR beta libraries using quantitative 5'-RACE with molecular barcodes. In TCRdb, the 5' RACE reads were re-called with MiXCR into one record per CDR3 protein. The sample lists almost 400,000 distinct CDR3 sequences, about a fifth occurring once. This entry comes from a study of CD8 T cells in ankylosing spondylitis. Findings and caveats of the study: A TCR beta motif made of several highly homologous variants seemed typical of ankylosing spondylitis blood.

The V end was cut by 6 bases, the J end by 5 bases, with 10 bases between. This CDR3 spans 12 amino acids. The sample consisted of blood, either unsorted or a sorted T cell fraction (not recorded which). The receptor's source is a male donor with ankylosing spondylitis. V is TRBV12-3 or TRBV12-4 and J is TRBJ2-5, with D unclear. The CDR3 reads CASRELGETQYF. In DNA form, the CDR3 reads TGTGCCAGCAGAGAACTCGGCGAGACCCAGTACTTC.